The entry that follows covers one TCR beta chain sequence. Its antigen is as yet unknown. This record comes from a study of radiation and T cells in renal cell carcinoma. Germline loops: CDR1 SEHNR, CDR2 FQNEAQ (reference sequence). This CDR3 comprises 13 residues. Profiled with immunoSEQ multiplex PCR; TCRdb holds only in-frame clones, not every one. The sample lists roughly 86,000 clones, 85% seen once, with 9.4% in the top ten. General observations from the study: Top tumor clonotypes rose in blood 2 weeks post-radiation, then contracted.

Time point defined: blood 4 weeks post-SBRT, at nephrectomy. The treatment is: 15 Gy SBRT to primary tumor, nephrectomy 4 weeks later. Nephrectomy followed 15 Gy stereotactic body radiation by 4 weeks. After SBRT, blood was collected at 2 and 4 weeks, plus baseline. The tumor was a clear cell renal cell carcinoma. This chain links TRBV7-9 with TRBJ1-3; no firm D call. The source is a man in his fifties with renal cell carcinoma. Sequences were derived from blood, sampled from a patient whose treatment included radiotherapy and nephrectomy. CDR3 DNA: TGTGCTCCTTCCGCGCTAACTGGAAACACCATATATTTT. Protein: CAPSALTGNTIYF.